These 22 T cell receptor beta chains were sequenced from one sample in a study of technical replicates of blood from a few donors (dated by TCRdb to about 2017). Libraries were constructed by the immunoSEQ multiplex PCR assay. Not all clones reach the TCRdb copy of this immuneACCESS table, which keeps in-frame sequences only. Checked studies attribute under half of the gap to unresolved V genes and leave the rest unexplained. This sample gives approximately 95,000 clones in total; roughly 96% of them show up just once. The top ten clonotypes cover 0.3% to 0.35% of the sample. Sequencing used T cells isolated from PBMCs. The source of these receptors is a human donor in good health.

V is TRBV28 and J is TRBJ1-3; D gene uncertain. V gave up 3 bases and J gave up 3 bases, with 9 bases separating them. Germline values: CDR1 MDHEN, CDR2 SYDVKM. This CDR3 has 14 amino acids. This CDR3 reads CASSFRGGGNTIYF. CDR3 nucleotides: TGTGCCAGCAGTTTCCGGGGAGGTGGAAACACCATATATTTT. Combining the CDR3 with reference TRBV28 and TRBJ1-3 gives the whole variable domain DVKVTQSSRYLVKRTGEKVFLECVQDMDHENMFWYRQDPGLGLRLIYFSYDVKMKEKGDIPEGYSVSREKKERFSLILESASTNQTSMYLCASSFRGGGNTIYFGEGSWLTVV.

The J gene is TRBJ2-1, the V gene TRBV7-3, with a tentative D call TRBD1 (6 bases). CDR1 SGHTA and CDR2 FQGTGA come from the germline V gene. V lost 4 bases to trimming and J lost 3 bases, with 13 bases between them. The CDR3 contains 15 residues. This CDR3 is CASSSGTTFYNEQFF. CDR3 in DNA: TGTGCCAGCAGCTCCGGGACAACTTTCTACAATGAGCAGTTCTTC. The full variable domain, its missing parts supplied by reference TRBV7-3 and TRBJ2-1, is GAGVSQTPSNKVTEKGKYVELRCDPISGHTALYWYRQSLGQGPEFLIYFQGTGAADDSGLPNDRFFAVRPEGSVSTLKIQRTERGDSAVYLCASSSGTTFYNEQFFGPGTRLTVL.

This rearrangement joins TRBV6-1 to TRBJ2-7, with TRBD1 identical over 7 bases. Germline CDR1 and CDR2: MNHNS and SASEGT. Losses at the gene ends were 1 base for V and 2 bases for J; bases not matched to a gene: 5. The CDR3 has 15 amino acids. The CDR3 region has the DNA TGTGCCAGCAGTGAAGAGGGGACAGTTCCCTACGAGCAGTACTTC. Its translation is CASSEEGTVPYEQYF.

This chain joins TRBV7-9 and TRBJ1-2, with 8 nucleotides matching TRBD1. This CDR3 is built from 14 residues. J gave up 7 bases and V 1 base, and 5 bases lay outside the gene matches. CDR1 SEHNR and CDR2 FQNEAQ come from the germline V gene (reference sequence). The CDR3 spells CASSLGTGRGGYTF. The CDR3 DNA is TGTGCCAGCAGCTTAGGGACAGGGCGTGGTGGCTACACCTTC. The complete variable domain, with remaining parts taken from reference TRBV7-9 and TRBJ1-2, reads DTGVSQNPRHKITKRGQNVTFRCDPISEHNRLYWYRQTLGQGPEFLTYFQNEAQLEKSRLLSDRFSAERPKGSFSTLEIQRTEQGDSAMYLCASSLGTGRGGYTFGSGTRLTVV.

The genes are TRBV27 and TRBJ2-7; 8 bases are shared with TRBD1. Trimming cost V 5 bases and J 3 bases; bases outside gene matches: 9. CDR1 is MNHEY, CDR2 SMNVEV, per germline (reference sequence). The CDR3 extends over 15 amino acids. The CDR3 is CASSPLGQDFYEQYF. For the CDR3, the DNA is TGTGCCAGCAGTCCGTTGGGACAGGACTTCTACGAGCAGTACTTC.

The genes are TRBV19 and TRBJ1-1, with TRBD1 matching 8 bases. The CDR3 spans 13 residues. After removal of 9 bases from V and 0 bases from J, the junction contained 3 bases not matched to a gene. Germline V gene sequence: CDR1 LNHDA, CDR2 SQIVND (reference sequence). The CDR3 loop reads CASSGQVNTEAFF. In DNA, the CDR3 is TGTGCCAGCTCGGGACAGGTGAACACTGAAGCTTTCTTT. The full variable domain, rest sourced from reference TRBV19 and TRBJ1-1, is DGGITQSPKYLFRKEGQNVTLSCEQNLNHDAMYWYRQDPGQGLRLIYYSQIVNDFQKGDIAEGYSVSREKKESFPLTVTSAQKNPTAFYLCASSGQVNTEAFFGQGTRLTVV.

V gene TRBV6-1 combines with J gene TRBJ1-1, with a possible D match to TRBD1 (6 bases). The CDR3 consists of 14 residues. The germline CDR1 and CDR2 sequences are MNHNS and SASEGT. Trimming took off 2 bases at V and 5 bases at J, with 12 bases between the two ends. CDR3 residues: CASSETGRGTEAFF. CDR3 DNA: TGTGCCAGCAGTGAAACCGGGAGGGGGACTGAAGCTTTCTTT.

This chain uses TRBV18 with TRBJ1-4; 9 bases are shared with TRBD1. Germline V CDR1 and CDR2: KGHSH, LQKENI. V lost 10 bases to trimming and J lost 0 bases; unmatched junction nucleotides: 12. The length of the CDR3 is 17 residues. The CDR3: CATFRTGENATNEKLFF. DNA for the CDR3: TGTGCCACTTTCAGGACAGGGGAAAATGCAACTAATGAAAAACTGTTTTTT. Drawing the rest from reference TRBV18 and TRBJ1-4, the complete variable domain is NAGVMQNPRHLVRRRGQEARLRCSPMKGHSHVYWYRQLPEEGLKFMVYLQKENIIDESGMPKERFSAEFPKEGPSILRIQQVVRGDSAAYFCATFRTGENATNEKLFFGSGTQLSVL.

CDR3 sequence: CASSPQGGDTIYF. CDR3 sequence (DNA): TGTGCCAGCAGCCCGCAGGGCGGAGATACCATATATTTT. The chain is built from TRBV7-9 and TRBJ1-3, with a tentative D call TRBD1 (5 bases). Trimming took off 5 bases at V and 10 bases at J, with 15 bases between the two ends. Per the germline V gene, CDR1 is SEHNR and CDR2 is FQNEAQ (reference sequence). CDR3 length equals 13 residues.

The rearrangement links TRBV6-5 to TRBJ2-7, with D unclear. Per germline, CDR1 MNHEY and CDR2 SVGAGI. The CDR3 extends over 14 amino acids. V was cut by 2 bases and J by 2 bases, with 10 bases left in between. This CDR3 reads CASSYNPDTYEQYF. CDR3 DNA: TGTGCCAGCAGTTACAACCCAGATACCTACGAGCAGTACTTC.

The chain employs TRBV4-2 and TRBJ2-3; the match to TRBD2 covers 8 bases. The CDR3 totals 16 residues. Germline V gene lookup returns CDR1 LGHNA and CDR2 YNFKEQ. V trimming: 0 bases; J trimming: 3 bases; junction bases outside the gene matches: 5. CDR3 in amino acids: CASSQEVREDTDTQYF. CDR3 in DNA: TGTGCCAGCAGCCAAGAGGTGCGGGAGGATACAGATACGCAGTATTTT.

V usage is TRBV4-3 and J usage is TRBJ1-1; no clear D. Germline CDR1 LGHNA, CDR2 YSLEER. V gave up 0 bases and J gave up 3 bases, with 14 bases separating them. This CDR3 spans 16 amino acids. The CDR3 DNA is TGCGCCAGCAGCCAAGATAGCCCCCCCCCGGACACTGAAGCTTTCTTT. Translation: CASSQDSPPPDTEAFF.

The J gene is TRBJ2-2, the V gene TRBV29-1, with D maybe TRBD2 (6 bases). CDR3 size: 14 residues. V was clipped by 3 bases and J by 4 bases, with 12 bases between them. Germline-derived CDR1 and CDR2 are SQVTM and ANQGSEA. In DNA form, the CDR3 reads TGCAGCGTTGACCCGCACGGGGGCACCGGGGAGCTGTTTTTT. Encoded protein: CSVDPHGGTGELFF.

The V call is TRBV7-9, the J call TRBJ1-2, with 7 bases aligning to TRBD1. The length of the CDR3 is 15 residues. Germline loops: CDR1 SEHNR, CDR2 FQNEAQ (reference sequence). The trim removed 4 bases at V and 8 bases at J, leaving 13 bases unmatched. The CDR3 region is CASSSYFDRDVGYTF. CDR3 sequence (DNA): TGTGCCAGCAGCTCCTACTTCGACAGGGATGTGGGCTACACCTTC. Filled out from reference TRBV7-9 and TRBJ1-2, the complete variable domain reads DTGVSQNPRHKITKRGQNVTFRCDPISEHNRLYWYRQTLGQGPEFLTYFQNEAQLEKSRLLSDRFSAERPKGSFSTLEIQRTEQGDSAMYLCASSSYFDRDVGYTFGSGTRLTVV.

V is TRBV6-5 and J is TRBJ1-2; 8 nucleotides line up with TRBD1. The V and J ends lost 3 bases and 8 bases, in that order; junction bases with no gene match: 5. CDR3 length equals 13 residues. Germline V gene data show CDR1 as MNHEY and CDR2 as SVGAGI. CDR3 in amino acids: CASSYTGGRGYTF. CDR3 coding DNA: TGTGCCAGCAGTTATACAGGGGGAAGGGGCTACACCTTC.

This clone was recorded only once. This chain joins TRBV30 and TRBJ1-1, with 7 bases aligning to TRBD1. There are 12 residues in the CDR3. CDR1 GTSNPN and CDR2 SVGIG come from the germline V gene (reference sequence). The trim removed 1 base at V and 6 bases at J, leaving 2 bases unmatched. In DNA, the CDR3 is TGTGCCTGGAGTGGGACAGGCTCTGAAGCTTTCTTT. This codes for CAWSGTGSEAFF.

The chain uses TRBV28 and TRBJ1-4; D unclear. The length of the CDR3 is 15 residues. Between the trimmed V and J ends, which lost 6 bases and 7 bases, there was a span of 18 bases. Germline-derived CDR1 and CDR2 are MDHEN and SYDVKM. The CDR3 loop is CASRPRVGSAEKLFF. The DNA of the CDR3 is TGTGCCAGCAGACCTCGGGTTGGGTCGGCTGAAAAACTGTTTTTT. The variable domain in full, completed from reference TRBV28 and TRBJ1-4, reads DVKVTQSSRYLVKRTGEKVFLECVQDMDHENMFWYRQDPGLGLRLIYFSYDVKMKEKGDIPEGYSVSREKKERFSLILESASTNQTSMYLCASRPRVGSAEKLFFGSGTQLSVL.

The chain combines TRBV11-2 with TRBJ2-3, with 9 bases that match TRBD1. The CDR3 loop spans 15 amino acids. The V gene's germline CDR1 is SGHAT and CDR2 FQNNGV. Trimming removed 5 bases from V and 4 bases from J; junction bases left unmatched: 7. CDR3 region: CASSGNRGLADTQYF. For the CDR3, the DNA is TGTGCCAGCAGCGGCAACAGGGGGCTGGCAGATACGCAGTATTTT.

The CDR3 loop is CASSLTGGETQYF. The CDR3 DNA reads as TGTGCCAGCAGCCTGACAGGAGGAGAGACCCAGTACTTC. V and J are TRBV9 and TRBJ2-5, with a possible D match to TRBD1 (6 bases). CDR1 is SGDLS, CDR2 YYNGEE, per germline. CDR3 length equals 13 residues. Trimming shortened V by 4 bases and J by 4 bases, and 11 bases separated the two germline ends.

The V and J genes are TRBV29-1 and TRBJ2-3, with D uncertain. Germline CDR1 reads SQVTM; CDR2 reads ANQGSEA. The CDR3 contains 12 residues. V shed 4 bases and J shed 2 bases, with 7 bases lying between them. CDR3 bases: TGCAGCGTTGTCGACAACACAGATACGCAGTATTTT. This translates into CSVVDNTDTQYF.

The rearrangement links TRBV29-1 to TRBJ1-1; tentatively, D is TRBD1 (5 bases). Germline CDR1 is SQVTM and CDR2 is ANQGSEA. V lost 5 bases and J 5 bases, leaving 15 bases between the germline ends. There are 13 residues in the CDR3. CDR3 region: CSVWGVMETEAFF. The DNA of the CDR3 is TGCAGCGTTTGGGGGGTTATGGAAACTGAAGCTTTCTTT. Supplemented by reference TRBV29-1 and TRBJ1-1, the full variable domain reads SAVISQKPSRDICQRGTSLTIQCQVDSQVTMMFWYRQQPGQSLTLIATANQGSEATYESGFVIDKFPISRPNLTFSTLTVSNMSPEDSSIYLCSVWGVMETEAFFGQGTRLTVV.

The V gene is TRBV5-1, the J gene TRBJ1-5, with TRBD1 as a possible D gene (5 bases). V shed 0 bases and J shed 4 bases, with 11 bases lying between them. Germline V CDR1 and CDR2: SGHRS, YFSETQ. This CDR3 has 15 amino acids. The CDR3 coding sequence is TGCGCCAGCAGCTTGGAGGGCAGGGTAAATCAGCCCCAGCATTTT. This translates into CASSLEGRVNQPQHF.